A single sample is the source of the 8 T cell receptor beta chains below, sequenced in a study of T cell responses to AZD1222 COVID-19 vaccine. The method was immunoSEQ multiplex PCR; TCRdb's version includes in-frame clones alone and lacks a portion of them. Among 150,000 to 200,000 clones, over 85% were seen once, and the ten largest hold about 3.5%. The sequenced sample was peripheral blood, obtained 28 days after the second dose of the MenACWY control vaccine. These TCRs come from an adult who received the MenACWY meningococcal vaccine as a control.

The CDR3 DNA is TGTGCCAGCAGCGGATCTAGCGGGCGAAACAATGAGCAGTTCTTC. The encoded protein is CASSGSSGRNNEQFF. V and J are TRBV9 and TRBJ2-1; 8 bases line up with TRBD2. The V gene end was trimmed by 3 bases and the J gene end by 5 bases; junction bases not matched to a gene: 7. Germline loops: CDR1 SGDLS, CDR2 YYNGEE. This CDR3 contains 15 residues.

The DNA of the CDR3 is TGCGCCAGCAACTCCGCGGTTGGCTCACCCCTCCACTTT. Translation: CASNSAVGSPLHF. J is TRBJ1-6 and V is TRBV10-1; D is undetermined. Per the germline V gene, CDR1 is WNHNN and CDR2 is SYGVQD (reference sequence). With 7 bases removed from V and 10 bases from J, the gap between germline ends came to 14 bases. This CDR3 is built from 13 residues.

This sequence joins TRBV15 and TRBJ2-5; no firm D call. The V and J ends lost 5 bases and 7 bases respectively, with 17 bases between them. Germline V gene data show CDR1 as LNHNV and CDR2 as YYDKDF (reference sequence). The CDR3 length is 14 residues. The CDR3 sequence: CATSGPGTHWTQYF. The CDR3 DNA sequence: TGTGCCACCAGCGGCCCTGGCACCCATTGGACCCAGTACTTC.

The CDR3 DNA is TGTGCCAGTGGGGGACTAGCGGGCTTCGGAAAGCAGTACTTC. It encodes CASGGLAGFGKQYF. J is TRBJ2-7 and V is TRBV19, with TRBD2 identical over 12 bases. The length of the CDR3 is 14 residues. Per the germline V gene, CDR1 is LNHDA and CDR2 is SQIVND (reference sequence). V gave up 8 bases and J gave up 8 bases; unmatched junction bases: 10. Full variable domain (rest looked up from reference TRBV19 and TRBJ2-7): DGGITQSPKYLFRKEGQNVTLSCEQNLNHDAMYWYRQDPGQGLRLIYYSQIVNDFQKGDIAEGYSVSREKKESFPLTVTSAQKNPTAFYLCASGGLAGFGKQYFGPGTRLTVT.

The chain employs TRBV5-1 and TRBJ2-3; 9 bases line up with TRBD1. With V trimmed by 0 bases and J by 2 bases, 7 bases remained unmatched. The CDR3 runs 17 residues. Germline CDR1 reads SGHRS; CDR2 reads YFSETQ. CDR3 DNA sequence: TGCGCCAGCAGCTTGGTTCCTGGACAGGGGTACACAGATACGCAGTATTTT. Translating gives CASSLVPGQGYTDTQYF.

The chain employs TRBV3-1 (or the pseudogene TRBV3-2) and TRBJ1-6; D not certain. Germline CDR1 reads LGHDT; CDR2 reads YNNKEL (reference sequence). CDR3 length equals 14 residues. V dropped 5 bases and J dropped 6 bases, with 11 bases sitting between them. The CDR3 loop is CASSKTDSNSPLHF. The CDR3 bases are TGTGCCAGCAGCAAAACAGACTCTAATTCACCCCTCCACTTT.

This clone was seen only once. The gene calls are TRBV7-8 and TRBJ1-1, with a possible D match to TRBD1 (5 bases). V shed 7 bases and J shed 4 bases, with 22 bases lying between them. Germline CDR1 SGHVS, CDR2 FQNEAQ. CDR3 length: 16 residues. The CDR3 loop reads CASTTGVLTLGTEAFF. DNA for the CDR3: TGTGCCAGCACCACGGGGGTGCTGACGCTGGGCACTGAAGCTTTCTTT.

The genes are TRBV4-2 and TRBJ1-1, with D possibly TRBD1 on 6 matching bases. The CDR3 covers 15 residues. Trimming took 3 bases from V and 5 from J, leaving 16 bases between them. Germline values: CDR1 LGHNA, CDR2 YNFKEQ. Here the CDR3 reads CASSQPDRKTTEAFF. CDR3 coding DNA: TGTGCCAGCAGCCAGCCCGACAGGAAGACTACTGAAGCTTTCTTT.